These 28 T cell receptor beta chains were all obtained from the same sample, sequenced in a study of beta chain features in type 1 diabetes. Study-wide results and limits: A moderate, significant TCRB CDR3 shortening appeared in type 1 diabetes across four CD4+ subsets.

All of the isolated RNA was reverse transcribed, so expressed TCRB transcripts were sequenced. Sequencing was performed with immunoSEQ multiplex PCR; in TCRdb, only in-frame clones are kept and a portion is missing. The sample contains 350,000 to 400,000 clones, around an eighth of which appear only once. What these receptors recognize is not known. Source material: naive CD4+ T cells from blood. The source of these receptors is a young woman with type 1 diabetes.

This clone has just a few counts. The chain couples TRBV23-1 to TRBJ2-6, with a weak D call TRBD2 (6 bases). TRBV23-1 is an ORF for which the function is uncertain. V lost 0 bases, J lost 10 bases, and 16 bases lay in between. The CDR3 has 16 residues. CDR3 nucleotide sequence: TGCGCCAGCAGTCAATCGAGGCTCGTGGGGGGTAACGTCCTGACTTTC. Protein product: CASSQSRLVGGNVLTF.

A few counts support this clone. CDR3 residues: CASSADRGNYGYTF. DNA of the CDR3: TGTGCCAGCAGCGCGGATCGGGGGAACTATGGCTACACCTTC. J is TRBJ1-2 and V is TRBV5-4; D possibly corresponds to TRBD1 (5 bases). V lost 4 bases to trimming and J lost 2 bases, with 12 bases between them. The V gene's germline CDR1 is SGHNT and CDR2 YYREEE (reference sequence). This CDR3 contains 14 residues.

This clone occurred a few times. This chain links TRBV10-3 with TRBJ2-3; 9 bases map to TRBD2. CDR3 length: 14 amino acids. Unmatched junction bases numbered 11, after V lost 10 bases and J lost 6 bases. Germline V gene lookup returns CDR1 ENHRY and CDR2 SYGVKD. CDR3 sequence reads: CATILASGEDTQYF. The CDR3 region has the DNA TGTGCCACCATCTTGGCTAGCGGGGAGGATACGCAGTATTTT.

This sequence joins TRBV18 and TRBJ2-1; 9 nucleotides line up with TRBD2. Trimming at V came to 5 bases and at J to 0 bases, leaving 5 bases not matched to a gene. The CDR3 is 16 residues long. CDR1 KGHSH and CDR2 LQKENI come from the germline V gene. CDR3 region: CASSTSGFSSYNEQFF. The DNA for the CDR3 is TGTGCCAGCTCAACTAGCGGGTTTAGCTCCTACAATGAGCAGTTCTTC.

This clone was counted only a few times. In DNA, the CDR3 is TGCGCCAGCAGCCACGACAGGGGGACCGGCTACACCTTC. It yields the protein CASSHDRGTGYTF. This chain uses TRBV4-3 with TRBJ1-2; TRBD1 aligns across 9 bases. CDR3 length equals 13 residues. Germline loops: CDR1 LGHNA, CDR2 YSLEER. Unmatched junction bases numbered 4, after V lost 3 bases and J lost 8 bases.

This chain links TRBV5-1 with TRBJ2-5, with D possibly being TRBD2 (6 bases). Germline CDR1 and CDR2: SGHRS and YFSETQ. Trimming pared 0 bases from V and 4 bases from J, leaving 10 bases between. This CDR3 region has 14 residues. The DNA for the CDR3 is TGCGCCAGCAGCTTGGGAACTAGCCCAGAGACCCAGTACTTC. Its protein product is CASSLGTSPETQYF.

This clone was found a few times. The chain employs TRBV19 and TRBJ2-1, with TRBD2 matching over 10 bases. The germline V gene encodes CDR1 LNHDA and CDR2 SQIVND (reference sequence). V dropped 8 bases and J dropped 10; count of bases not matched to a gene: 14. The CDR3 is 15 residues long. CDR3 sequence (DNA): TGTGCCAGTTCGCGACAAAGCGGGGGGGGCTGGGAGCAGTTCTTC. This encodes CASSRQSGGGWEQFF.

This clone was recorded a few times. J is TRBJ1-2 and V is TRBV6-5; D is unclear. V was clipped by 0 bases and J by 4 bases, with 9 bases between them. Germline V gene lookup returns CDR1 MNHEY and CDR2 SVGAGI. CDR3 length: 14 amino acids. The CDR3 loop is CASSYSAEAYGYTF. The DNA of the CDR3 is TGTGCCAGCAGTTACTCTGCAGAGGCCTATGGCTACACCTTC.

About this clone itself: Distinct nucleotide sequences in the sample also encode this CDR3. The chain links TRBV18 to TRBJ2-7, with TRBD1 matching 10 bases. V dropped 2 bases and J dropped 2; count of bases not matched to a gene: 0. The V gene's germline CDR1 is KGHSH and CDR2 LQKENI. This CDR3 comprises 14 residues. CDR3 region: CASSPGQGAYEQYF. The CDR3 bases are TGTGCCAGCTCACCAGGACAGGGGGCCTACGAGCAGTACTTC.

This clone was observed a handful of times. The J gene is TRBJ1-1, the V gene TRBV19; D unclear. The V end was cut by 0 bases, the J end by 4 bases, with 9 bases between. This CDR3 spans 14 amino acids. CDR1 is LNHDA, CDR2 SQIVND, per germline (reference sequence). Written as DNA, the CDR3 is TGTGCCAGTAGTATAGATCTGAGGAGCACTGAAGCTTTCTTT. It encodes CASSIDLRSTEAFF.

For this clone: At one end the junction does not follow the germline gene, possibly because of a read error. V usage is TRBV11-2 and J usage is TRBJ2-1; weak D call: TRBD2 (5 bases). The germline CDR1 and CDR2 sequences are SGHAT and FQNNGV. There are 12 residues in the CDR3. This CDR3 is CASSAGLGETIF. DNA for the CDR3: TGTGCCAGCAGCGCGGGCCTGGGAGAAACGATCTTC. The complete variable domain, with remaining parts taken from reference TRBV11-2 and TRBJ2-1, reads EAGVAQSPRYKIIEKRQSVAFWCNPISGHATLYWYQQILGQGPKLLIQFQNNGVVDDSQLPKDRFSAERLKGVDSTLKIQPAKLEDSAVYLCASSAGLGETIFGPGTRLTVL.

V and J are TRBV6-5 and TRBJ1-2; a possible D gene is TRBD1 (6 bases). The CDR3 has 12 amino acids. From germline, CDR1 is MNHEY and CDR2 SVGAGI. V shed 8 bases and J shed 8 bases, with 15 bases lying between them. CDR3 sequence reads: CASGGQGSGYTF. The CDR3 DNA reads as TGTGCCAGCGGGGGCCAGGGGAGCGGCTACACCTTC.

Only a few counts were recorded for this clone. The V and J genes are TRBV5-1 and TRBJ2-7, with 11 bases identical to TRBD1. The CDR3 length is 15 residues. Losses at the gene ends were 4 bases for V and 5 bases for J; bases not matched to a gene: 8. Germline V CDR1 and CDR2: SGHRS, YFSETQ. CDR3 DNA: TGCGCCAGCAGCCCGAGGGACAGGGGGAGGCACGAGCAGTACTTC. This translates into CASSPRDRGRHEQYF.

This clone was seen more than once but under ten times. This chain connects TRBV9 to TRBJ2-2; 8 nucleotides line up with TRBD1. The CDR3 extends over 15 amino acids. Per germline, CDR1 SGDLS and CDR2 YYNGEE. V gave up 6 bases and J gave up 5 bases; unmatched junction bases: 9. For the CDR3, the DNA is TGTGCCAGCACCCCCCAGGGGGCGCGGACCGGGGAGCTGTTTTTT. Translated: CASTPQGARTGELFF. The complete variable domain, with remaining parts taken from reference TRBV9 and TRBJ2-2, reads DSGVTQTPKHLITATGQRVTLRCSPRSGDLSVYWYQQSLDQGLQFLIQYYNGEERAKGNILERFSAQQFPDLHSELNLSSLELGDSALYFCASTPQGARTGELFFGEGSRLTVL.

This clone showed up just a few times. V is TRBV18 and J is TRBJ2-3; weak D call: TRBD2 (5 bases). Germline values: CDR1 KGHSH, CDR2 LQKENI. V lost 4 bases and J lost 3, with 11 bases in between. This CDR3 contains 14 residues. CDR3 sequence (DNA): TGTGCCAGCTCACTACTCGGGGTTACAGATACGCAGTATTTT. Protein: CASSLLGVTDTQYF.

The genes are TRBV10-3 and TRBJ2-1, with a weak D call TRBD1 (6 bases). The V end lost 8 bases, the J end lost 1 base, and 12 bases lay between the germline ends. Germline V CDR1 and CDR2: ENHRY, SYGVKD. This CDR3 comprises 14 residues. Here the CDR3 reads CAIGTGLSYNEQFF. CDR3 coding DNA: TGTGCCATCGGCACAGGGCTATCCTACAATGAGCAGTTCTTC.

This clone was counted a few times. The gene calls are TRBV23-1 and TRBJ2-7; D may be TRBD1 (5 bases). TRBV23-1 is sorted into the ORF group, with uncertain function. Trimming left V 0 bases short and J 2 bases short, with 14 bases between. This CDR3 is built from 16 residues. In DNA form, the CDR3 reads TGCGCCAGCAGTCAATCGGGTTCAGGACATACCTACGAGCAGTACTTC. It is translated as CASSQSGSGHTYEQYF.

This clone was counted only a few times. The chain couples TRBV5-1 to TRBJ2-5, with 8 bases identical to TRBD1. CDR3 length: 16 amino acids. After removal of 4 bases from V and 5 bases from J, the junction contained 13 bases not matched to a gene. Germline CDR1 and CDR2: SGHRS and YFSETQ. The chain's CDR3 is CASSPRPQTGVETQYF. CDR3 DNA sequence: TGCGCCAGCAGCCCCCGACCCCAGACAGGGGTTGAGACCCAGTACTTC.

On this clone: Other nucleotide sequences in the sample specify the same CDR3. The chain couples TRBV7-2 to TRBJ2-2; no definite D call. Trimming cost V 4 bases and J 3 bases, with 3 bases left between them. The CDR3 has 12 residues. CDR1 and CDR2 from the germline V gene are SGHTA and FQGNSA. The CDR3 spells CASSSDTGELFF. DNA of the CDR3: TGTGCCAGCAGCTCAGACACCGGGGAGCTGTTTTTT. The full variable domain, in which reference TRBV7-2 and TRBJ2-2 provide the parts outside the CDR3, is GAGVSQSPSNKVTEKGKDVELRCDPISGHTALYWYRQSLGQGLEFLIYFQGNSAPDKSGLPSDRFSAERTGGSVSTLTIQRTQQEDSAVYLCASSSDTGELFFGEGSRLTVL.

This clone has more than one count but fewer than ten. The rearrangement links TRBV5-1 to TRBJ2-7, with 12 bases aligning to TRBD2. The CDR3 runs 15 residues. The V segment lost 5 bases and the J segment 4 bases; nucleotides outside the gene matches: 7. CDR1 is SGHRS and CDR2 is YFSETQ in the germline V gene. In DNA form, the CDR3 reads TGCGCCAGCAGGTCAGGACTAGCGGGAACTTACGAGCAGTACTTC. The encoded protein is CASRSGLAGTYEQYF.

This clone was counted a few times. The chain couples TRBV7-2 to TRBJ2-2; 7 nucleotides line up with TRBD1. CDR1 and CDR2 (germline): SGHTA, FQGNSA. J lost 6 bases, V lost 6 bases, and 4 bases had no gene match. The CDR3 is made up of 13 amino acids. CDR3 loop: CASRVTGPGELFF. Here the CDR3 DNA reads TGTGCCAGCAGAGTGACAGGGCCCGGGGAGCTGTTTTTT.

This clone turned up a few times. CDR3 coding DNA: TGTGCCAGCAGTTTAGTCGTTGCGGGAGCCTACGAGCAGTACTTC. Its protein product is CASSLVVAGAYEQYF. The chain carries TRBV27 and TRBJ2-7; the match to TRBD2 covers 7 bases. Germline V CDR1 and CDR2: MNHEY, SMNVEV (reference sequence). The J segment lost 2 bases and the V segment lost 2 bases, leaving 6 bases of the junction unmatched. CDR3 length: 15 amino acids.

The V gene is TRBV2, the J gene TRBJ1-1, with a tentative D call TRBD1 (5 bases). V was trimmed by 4 bases and J by 7 bases, leaving 7 bases between them. CDR1 and CDR2 (germline): SNHLY, FYNNEI. The CDR3 runs to 11 residues. The CDR3 protein is CASSARVEAFF. CDR3 sequence (DNA): TGTGCCAGCAGTGCCAGGGTTGAAGCTTTCTTT.

The chain joins TRBV9 to TRBJ1-2, with no clear D. Germline lookup yields CDR1 SGDLS and CDR2 YYNGEE. CDR3 size: 13 residues. V was trimmed by 0 bases and J by 4 bases, leaving 7 bases between them. CDR3 nucleotide sequence: TGTGCCAGCAGCGTAGGTGGGAGCTATGGCTACACCTTC. Translated, it gives CASSVGGSYGYTF.

The J gene is TRBJ1-2, the V gene TRBV5-1; D unresolved. Per germline, CDR1 SGHRS and CDR2 YFSETQ. The CDR3 is 15 residues long. The V end lost 0 bases, the J end lost 0 bases, and 9 bases lay between the germline ends. The CDR3 region is CASSLGAGSNYGYTF. The CDR3 DNA reads TGCGCCAGCAGCTTGGGGGCAGGATCTAACTATGGCTACACCTTC.

This clone was seen a handful of times. The rearrangement joins TRBV30 to TRBJ1-5, with a tentative D call TRBD1 (6 bases). Germline CDR1 GTSNPN, CDR2 SVGIG (reference sequence). The V end was cut by 0 bases, the J end by 2 bases, with 14 bases between. The CDR3 is made up of 16 amino acids. The CDR3 DNA reads TGTGCCTGGAGTGTACGGGGGGCGGCCGGCAATCAGCCCCAGCATTTT. Translated, it gives CAWSVRGAAGNQPQHF.

This clone was seen a handful of times. This sequence joins TRBV27 and TRBJ1-2, with D unclear. CDR3 size: 14 residues. V gave up 6 bases and J gave up 5 bases, with 16 bases separating them. Germline CDR1 reads MNHEY; CDR2 reads SMNVEV (reference sequence). The chain's CDR3 is CASRPEVGTYGYTF. The DNA of the CDR3 is TGTGCCAGCAGGCCAGAGGTAGGAACTTATGGCTACACCTTC.

The genes are TRBV25-1 and TRBJ2-7, with D possibly being TRBD1 (5 bases). Germline V gene data show CDR1 as MGHDK and CDR2 as SYGVNS. The CDR3 is 12 amino acids. Trimming shortened V by 4 bases and J by 1 base, and 5 bases separated the two germline ends. The CDR3 loop is CASSAGSYEQYF. In DNA form, the CDR3 reads TGTGCCAGCAGTGCAGGGTCCTACGAGCAGTACTTC.